The rows below give T cell receptor beta chains drawn from one sample of a study of graft-versus-host responses after intestinal transplantation. The table came from immunoSEQ multiplex PCR; TCRdb's copy has only in-frame clones and leaves some out. The sample lists thousands of clones, about 95% seen once, with roughly 1.3% in the top ten. Sequenced here: PBMCs, sampled 11 days after intestinal transplantation. Source of these receptors: a human patient who received an intestinal transplant, so some T cells may come from the graft donor. Both conserved end residues are part of each CDR3. A D gene is named only where the DNA matches it firmly. The size of a clone is reported for some rows only, either as once, few or many, or as a class for expanded clones.

clone_size j_call d_call v_call cdr3_nt cdr3_aa
- TRBJ2-1 - TRBV7-9 TGTGCCAGCATCCGAGGGGCTTGGGACAATGAGCAGTTCTTC CASIRGAWDNEQFF
- TRBJ2-7 TRBD2 TRBV27 TGTGCCAGCAGTTTAAGCGGGAGGGCCGCCTACGAGCAGTACTTC CASSLSGRAAYEQYF
- TRBJ2-1 TRBD1 TRBV15 TGTGCCACCAGCAGAGGACAGGGTAACTCCTACAATGAGCAGTTCTTC CATSRGQGNSYNEQFF
- TRBJ2-7 - TRBV28 TGTGCCAGCAGTCCGATTCGTGACCCCTCCTACGAGCAGTACTTC CASSPIRDPSYEQYF
- TRBJ2-1 - TRBV27 TGTGCCAGCAGTTTCACCGACAGCCACAATGAGCAGTTCTTC CASSFTDSHNEQFF
- TRBJ1-5 - TRBV2 TGTGCCAGCAGCCCAGACGGGGGTACTAGTCAGCCCCAGCATTTT CASSPDGGTSQPQHF
once TRBJ1-1 TRBD1 TRBV27 TGTGCCACTCCGACAGGGGGCCGCGACACTGAAGCTTTCTTT CATPTGGRDTEAFF
- TRBJ2-7 TRBD1 TRBV10-2 TGCGCCACCAACGGACAGGGGAATGAGCAGTACTTC CATNGQGNEQYF
once TRBJ2-7 - TRBV5-6 TGTGCCAGCAGCTTGAACAGGGCGGAGCAGTACTTC CASSLNRAEQYF
- TRBJ1-2 - TRBV5-8 TGTGCCAGCAGCCCCGGTTGGGGTTCCTATGGCTACACCTTC CASSPGWGSYGYTF
- TRBJ2-1 - TRBV27 TGTGCCAGCAGCCCAGCGGGCAGCTCCTACAATGAGCAGTTCTTC CASSPAGSSYNEQFF
- TRBJ2-1 - TRBV5-1 TGCGCCAGCAGCTTGAAGGTGAGTTATCTGAAGTACAATGAGCAGTTCTTC CASSLKVSYLKYNEQFF
- TRBJ2-1 TRBD2 TRBV6-5 TGTGCCACCACTTCTAGCGGGAGTGGCAATGAGCAGTTCTTC CATTSSGSGNEQFF
once TRBJ2-3 TRBD2 TRBV7-2 TGTGCCAGCAGCTTAACTAGCGGGCGATCTTGGACAGATACGCAGTATTTT CASSLTSGRSWTDTQYF
few TRBJ2-7 - TRBV5-6 TGTGCCAGCAGTAACGGGGTGGGGTTTTACGAGCAGTACTTC CASSNGVGFYEQYF
- TRBJ2-7 - TRBV29-1 TGCAGCGTTACAGCCCGGGACACTCCAATTTACGAGCAGTACTTC CSVTARDTPIYEQYF
- TRBJ2-3 - TRBV11-3 TGTGCCAGCAGCTTAGTGGGCGCAGATACGCAGTATTTT CASSLVGADTQYF
- TRBJ2-1 - TRBV10-3 TGTGCCATCAGTGAGTCGAACCAATACAATGAGCAGTTCTTC CAISESNQYNEQFF
- TRBJ1-1 - TRBV30 TGTGCCTGGTCGTTTGGGCGGTTTGAAGCTTTCTTT CAWSFGRFEAFF
once TRBJ2-7 - TRBV7-2 TGTGCCAGCAGCAGTATGGGGTTCGAGCAGTACTTC CASSSMGFEQYF
- TRBJ1-1 TRBD1 TRBV7-9 TGTGCCAGCAGCCCCACAGGGGACACTGAAGCTTTCTTT CASSPTGDTEAFF
- TRBJ2-7 - TRBV7-9 TGTGCCAGCAGCCTATTTGACAACCCATACGAGCAGTACTTC CASSLFDNPYEQYF
- TRBJ2-3 - TRBV9 TGTGCCAGCAGCGTAGCGGTTGCGGGACCCCTCACAGATACGCAGTATTTT CASSVAVAGPLTDTQYF
- TRBJ2-2 - TRBV7-2 TGTGCCAGCAGCTTGGACGGGTACACCGGGGAGCTGTTTTTT CASSLDGYTGELFF
- TRBJ1-2 - TRBV13 TGTGCCAGCAGCGTTAATAACTATGGCTACACCTTC CASSVNNYGYTF
- TRBJ1-1 - TRBV27 TGTGCCAGCAGTTCGCTGGGGGTTGACACTGAAGCTTTCTTT CASSSLGVDTEAFF
- TRBJ1-2 TRBD1 TRBV27 TGTGCCAGCAGTTCCCCTAGACAGGGTATCAATGGCTACACCTTC CASSSPRQGINGYTF
- TRBJ1-2 TRBD1 TRBV5-1 TGCGCCAGCAGCCCGTGGACAGGGGATGGCTACACCTTC CASSPWTGDGYTF
once TRBJ1-3 TRBD1 TRBV7-9 TGTGCCAGCAGCCCGCTGAGGGGGCCGGGAAACACCATATATTTT CASSPLRGPGNTIYF
- TRBJ2-7 - TRBV21-1 TGTGCCAGCAGTTTCCAGGTGCTACACGTGTTAGACGAGCAGTACTTC CASSFQVLHVLDEQYF
- TRBJ1-1 TRBD1 TRBV19 TGTGCCAGTAGTCCAAGGACAGGGGGCTTTTCGAACACTGAAGCTTTCTTT CASSPRTGGFSNTEAFF
- TRBJ1-2 - TRBV5-1 TGCGCCAGCAGCGCAGGGGAGAAACCTGGCTACACCTTC CASSAGEKPGYTF
- TRBJ2-7 TRBD2 TRBV9 TGTGCCAGCAGCTCCTCTAGCGGCTCCTACGAGCAGTACTTC CASSSSSGSYEQYF
- TRBJ1-1 - TRBV13 TGTGCCAGCAGCCCCGAGCCTCCGGGGAACACTGAAGCTTTCTTT CASSPEPPGNTEAFF
- TRBJ2-1 TRBD2 TRBV7-7 TGTGCCAGCAGCTTAGGAGCGGGACCACCTTTTTACAATGAGCAGTTCTTC CASSLGAGPPFYNEQFF